This TCR beta chain was identified during a study of T cells in Graves' hyperthyroidism and ophthalmopathy. Amplification of TCR beta CDR3 regions was performed using RNA transcripts as template. RT-PCR in the first round (using the HTBI primer set) targeted the TCR CDR3. TCRdb recomputed calls from the multiplex PCR reads with MiXCR, one row per CDR3 protein. The profile shows under 400,000 distinct CDR3 sequences, approximately 13% of them singletons. This clonotype was picked up many times. Germline values: CDR1 SGHTA, CDR2 FQGNSA. The V end was cut by 1 base, the J end by 0 bases, with 11 bases between. The CDR3 runs to 16 residues.

The chain uses TRBV7-2 and TRBJ2-3, with D perhaps matching TRBD2 (5 bases). The sample was blood. The sequence came from a woman aged 18-30 years with Graves' hyperthyroidism. The CDR3 spells CASSLGTLPSTDTQYF. The DNA for the CDR3 is TGTGCCAGCAGCTTAGGGACTCTACCTAGCACAGATACGCAGTATTTT.